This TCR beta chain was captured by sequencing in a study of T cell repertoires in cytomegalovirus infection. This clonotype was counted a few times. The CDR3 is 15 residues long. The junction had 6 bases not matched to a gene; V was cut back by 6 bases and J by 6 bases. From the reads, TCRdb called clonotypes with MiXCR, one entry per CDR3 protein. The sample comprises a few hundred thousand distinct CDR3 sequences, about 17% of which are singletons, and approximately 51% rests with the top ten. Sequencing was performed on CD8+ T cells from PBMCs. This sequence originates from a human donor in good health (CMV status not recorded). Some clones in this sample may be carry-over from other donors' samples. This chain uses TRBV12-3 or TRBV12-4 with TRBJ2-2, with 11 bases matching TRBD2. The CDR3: CASRRTSGLSGELFF. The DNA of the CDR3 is TGTGCCAGCAGGAGGACTAGCGGGCTTTCCGGGGAGCTGTTTTTT.